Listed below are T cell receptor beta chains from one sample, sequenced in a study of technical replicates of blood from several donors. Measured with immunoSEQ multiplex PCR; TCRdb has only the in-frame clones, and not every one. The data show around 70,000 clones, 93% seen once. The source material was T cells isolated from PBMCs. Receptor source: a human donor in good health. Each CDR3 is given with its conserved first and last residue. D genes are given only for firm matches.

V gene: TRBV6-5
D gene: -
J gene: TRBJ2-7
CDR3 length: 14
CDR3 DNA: TGTGCCAGCAGTCCGGAGGTTCCCACCTACGAGCAGTACTTC
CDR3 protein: CASSPEVPTYEQYF

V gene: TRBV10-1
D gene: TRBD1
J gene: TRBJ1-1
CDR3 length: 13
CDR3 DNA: TGCGCCAGCAGTCCCTTGACCGGGACAGGAAGATTCTTT
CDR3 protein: CASSPLTGTGRFF

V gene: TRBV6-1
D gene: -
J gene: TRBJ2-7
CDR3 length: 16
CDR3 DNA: TGTGCCAGCAGTGCTCTCTGGGGAGATTTCGCCTACGAGCAGTACTTC
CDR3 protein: CASSALWGDFAYEQYF

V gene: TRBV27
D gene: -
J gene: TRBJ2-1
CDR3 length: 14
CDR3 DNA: TGTGCCAGCAGATCGGGGGGCCTTAGTTATGAGCAGTTCTTC
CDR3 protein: CASRSGGLSYEQFF

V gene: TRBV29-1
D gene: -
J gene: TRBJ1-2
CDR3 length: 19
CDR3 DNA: TGCAGCGCTGACTTGAATCTACGGGCGAGGACACCAGCAGGCTATGGCTACACCTTC
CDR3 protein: CSADLNLRARTPAGYGYTF

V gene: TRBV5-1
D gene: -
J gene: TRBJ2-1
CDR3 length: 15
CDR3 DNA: TGCGCCAGCAGCTTGGATGAACAACCCTACAATGAGCAGTTCTTC
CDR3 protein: CASSLDEQPYNEQFF

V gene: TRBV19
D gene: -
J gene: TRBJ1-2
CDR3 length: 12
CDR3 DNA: TGTGCCAGTAGGGCAGGGCCCTATGGCTACACCTTC
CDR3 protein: CASRAGPYGYTF

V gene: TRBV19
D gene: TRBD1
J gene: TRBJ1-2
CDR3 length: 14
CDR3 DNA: TGTGCCAGTAGTACCAGGGACAGGGTCGATGGCTACACCTTC
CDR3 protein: CASSTRDRVDGYTF

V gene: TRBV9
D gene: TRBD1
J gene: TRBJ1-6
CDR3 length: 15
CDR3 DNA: TGTGCCAGCAGCGTAGGGGGACAGATAAATTCACCCCTCCACTTT
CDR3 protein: CASSVGGQINSPLHF

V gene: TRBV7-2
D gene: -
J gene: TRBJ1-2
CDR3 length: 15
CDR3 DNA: TGTGCCAGCAGCACGCACCAAGGAGGGAACTATGGCTACACCTTC
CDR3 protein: CASSTHQGGNYGYTF

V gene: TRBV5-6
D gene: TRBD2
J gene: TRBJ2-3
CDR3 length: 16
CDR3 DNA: TGTGCCAGCAGCTTGGCCAGGACTAGTGGAGGAGATACGCAGTATTTT
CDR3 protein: CASSLARTSGGDTQYF

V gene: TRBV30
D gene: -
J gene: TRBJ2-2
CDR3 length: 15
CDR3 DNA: TGTGCCTGGAGCGCAGAGGTTACGAACACCGGGGAGCTGTTTTTT
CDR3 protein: CAWSAEVTNTGELFF

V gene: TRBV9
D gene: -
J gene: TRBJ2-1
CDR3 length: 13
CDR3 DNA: TGTGCCAGCAGCGGCGACGGGGGACATGAGCAGTTCTTC
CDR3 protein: CASSGDGGHEQFF

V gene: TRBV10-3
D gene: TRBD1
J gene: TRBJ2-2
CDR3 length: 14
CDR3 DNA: TGTGCCATCAGACAGGGGTTGGACACCGGGGAGCTGTTTTTT
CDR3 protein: CAIRQGLDTGELFF